This is a list of T cell receptor beta chains from one sample in a study of cytomegalovirus exposure and HLA in healthy donors. Assay: immunoSEQ multiplex PCR; the TCRdb copy retains only in-frame clones and omits some. The data hold 95,000 to 150,000 clones, with nearly 65% observed a single time. Input material: PBMCs. The receptors were sampled from a man aged 35-49 years in good health and CMV-seropositive. Both conserved end residues are part of each CDR3. D genes are given only for firm matches. Clone sizes are given selectively: once, few, many, or a class where the clone is expanded.

NA,TRBJ2-7,NA,TRBV10-3,TGTGCCATCAGTGAAGTAGCGGACGAGCAGTACTTC,CAISEVADEQYF
few,TRBJ2-2,TRBD1,TRBV19,TGTGCCAGTAGTACCCGGCAGGAATGGACAGGCACCGGGGAGCTGTTTTTT,CASSTRQEWTGTGELFF
NA,TRBJ2-1,NA,TRBV7-9,TGTGCCAGCAGCTTAACACAGGGGGGGCTCAATGAGCAGTTCTTC,CASSLTQGGLNEQFF
NA,TRBJ1-2,NA,TRBV5-1,TGCGCCAGCAGCTCCCAGGGTGACTATGGCTACACCTTC,CASSSQGDYGYTF
NA,TRBJ2-7,TRBD2,TRBV28,TGTGCCAGCAGGACCCCTACTCCGACTAGCGGGAACTACGAGCAGTACTTC,CASRTPTPTSGNYEQYF
NA,TRBJ2-7,TRBD1,TRBV28,TGTGCCAGCAGTTACACCCCGGGACAGGGGACCTACGAGCAGTACTTC,CASSYTPGQGTYEQYF
NA,TRBJ2-3,TRBD2,TRBV27,TGTGCCAGCCAGCCCTGGGCGGGGGTAGATACGCAGTATTTT,CASQPWAGVDTQYF
once,TRBJ1-2,NA,TRBV7-2,TGTGCCAGCAGCTTCGCGGAACACCCGGGCTACACCTTC,CASSFAEHPGYTF
few,TRBJ2-3,TRBD2,TRBV9,TGTGCCAGCAGCGTAGGGGTTAGCGGGAGGTGGTCAGATACGCAGTATTTT,CASSVGVSGRWSDTQYF
NA,TRBJ1-5,NA,TRBV30,TGTGCCTGGAGTGTAGAAGGCTTGGGGAGTCAGCCCCAGCATTTT,CAWSVEGLGSQPQHF